One and the same sample provided the 21 T cell receptor beta chains below, sequenced in a study of blood T cell repertoires in COVID-19. The method was immunoSEQ multiplex PCR; TCRdb's version includes in-frame clones alone and lacks a portion of them. The sample has about 270,000 clones, approximately 91% seen once. The sequencing sample was made of PBMCs or T cells enriched from blood (not recorded which). Receptor source: a woman aged 40 to 50 with acute COVID-19.

This chain joins TRBV6-2 or TRBV6-3 and TRBJ1-1; D remains ambiguous. Germline values: CDR1 MNHEY, CDR2 SVGEGT. The CDR3 spans 12 residues. V was clipped by 2 bases and J by 7 bases, with 8 bases between them. In DNA form, the CDR3 reads TGTGCCAGCAGTTACGACGGGTATGAAGCTTTCTTT. It yields the protein CASSYDGYEAFF.

The chain recombines TRBV6-6 with TRBJ1-1; maybe TRBD1 (5 bases). This CDR3 is 15 amino acids long. The germline V and J ends were trimmed by 8 bases and 0 bases, with 16 bases remaining between them. Per the germline V gene, CDR1 is MNHNY and CDR2 is SVGAGI (reference sequence). CDR3 region: CASLGLRQLNTEAFF. The DNA for the CDR3 is TGTGCCAGCTTGGGGTTGAGACAGCTGAACACTGAAGCTTTCTTT.

This clone was counted a single time. The chain joins TRBV2 to TRBJ1-5; 9 bases fit TRBD1. The CDR3 is 17 residues long. Germline values: CDR1 SNHLY, CDR2 FYNNEI. Trimming at V came to 4 bases and at J to 0 bases, leaving 7 bases not matched to a gene. The CDR3 spells CASSVGTGLNSNQPQHF. The CDR3 region has the DNA TGTGCCAGCAGTGTCGGGACAGGGCTAAATAGCAATCAGCCCCAGCATTTT.

V usage is TRBV18 and J usage is TRBJ1-2, with a tentative D call TRBD1 (6 bases). This CDR3 has 15 residues. The V end lost 0 bases, the J end lost 3 bases, and 11 bases lay between the germline ends. Germline CDR1 is KGHSH and CDR2 is LQKENI. CDR3 loop: CASSPPSGADYGYTF. CDR3 nucleotides: TGTGCCAGCTCACCACCTTCAGGGGCTGACTATGGCTACACCTTC.

In this sample, this clone turned up once. The chain joins TRBV19 to TRBJ1-1; D is unresolved. There are 14 residues in the CDR3. Germline V lookup: CDR1 LNHDA, CDR2 SQIVND (reference sequence). The V end lost 7 bases, the J end lost 5 bases, and 17 bases lay between the germline ends. The CDR3 is CASNPVGDRTEAFF. In DNA, the CDR3 is TGTGCCAGTAATCCTGTCGGGGATCGGACTGAAGCTTTCTTT.

The chain carries TRBV16 and TRBJ1-6; a weak D match, TRBD1 (6 bases). Germline V gene data show CDR1 as KGHSY and CDR2 as FQNENV. This CDR3 has 14 residues. V was pared by 1 base and J by 10 bases, with 11 bases between. In DNA form, the CDR3 reads TGTGCCAGCAGCCAATTGGGGGCCCGATCACCCCTCCACTTT. Translating gives CASSQLGARSPLHF.

This clone was found once. J is TRBJ1-2 and V is TRBV29-1; 7 bases are a match to TRBD1. Germline loops: CDR1 SQVTM, CDR2 ANQGSEA. J lost 13 bases, V lost 1 base, and 12 bases had no gene match. The CDR3 extends over 13 amino acids. The chain's CDR3 is CSVEGPRQGVCTF. Here the CDR3 DNA reads TGCAGCGTTGAAGGTCCCCGCCAGGGGGTATGCACCTTC.

The gene calls are TRBV24-1 and TRBJ2-6; possibly TRBD1 for D (6 bases). The germline V gene has CDR1 KGHDR and CDR2 SFDVKD. Trimming shortened V by 4 bases and J by 4 bases, and 13 bases separated the two germline ends. The length of the CDR3 is 16 residues. The CDR3 sequence: CATSETDRPGANVLTF. Here the CDR3 DNA reads TGTGCCACCAGTGAGACCGACAGGCCGGGGGCCAACGTCCTGACTTTC.

The V call is TRBV7-9, the J call TRBJ1-6; D is perhaps TRBD1 (6 bases). This CDR3 is 17 amino acids long. Germline CDR1 SEHNR, CDR2 FQNEAQ (reference sequence). V dropped 1 base and J dropped 9 bases, with 19 bases sitting between them. The CDR3 sequence: CASSLVSDSLLGSPLHF. CDR3 nucleotides: TGTGCCAGCAGCTTAGTCTCGGACAGTCTTCTAGGTTCACCCCTCCACTTT.

This clone has just one count. V gene TRBV25-1 combines with J gene TRBJ2-3, with no clear D. The CDR3 has 13 amino acids. Germline V gives CDR1 MGHDK, CDR2 SYGVNS. V lost 3 bases, J lost 3 bases, and 7 bases lay in between. CDR3 residues: CASSDPVTDTQYF. DNA for the CDR3: TGTGCCAGCAGTGATCCGGTTACAGATACGCAGTATTTT.

For this clone: The sample contains more than one DNA sequence encoding this CDR3. The V and J genes are TRBV18 and TRBJ1-5; D might be TRBD1 (6 bases). Germline-derived CDR1 and CDR2 are KGHSH and LQKENI. This CDR3 spans 14 amino acids. V gave up 6 bases and J gave up 3 bases, with 12 bases separating them. The CDR3 here is CASSLDRFNQPQHF. CDR3 sequence (DNA): TGTGCCAGCTCCCTGGACAGATTCAATCAGCCCCAGCATTTT. Based on the CDR3 plus reference TRBV18 and TRBJ1-5, the full variable domain is NAGVMQNPRHLVRRRGQEARLRCSPMKGHSHVYWYRQLPEEGLKFMVYLQKENIIDESGMPKERFSAEFPKEGPSILRIQQVVRGDSAAYFCASSLDRFNQPQHFGDGTRLSIL.

The chain employs TRBV7-2 and TRBJ2-1; D is unresolved. The ends were cut back, 4 bases at V and 4 bases at J, with 11 bases in the middle. This CDR3 has 14 residues. Germline V gene sequence: CDR1 SGHTA, CDR2 FQGNSA. The CDR3 region is CASSYPVPYNEQFF. The CDR3 DNA is TGTGCCAGCAGCTACCCGGTACCATACAATGAGCAGTTCTTC.

The chain couples TRBV27 to TRBJ1-2; 8 bases map to TRBD1. V dropped 5 bases and J dropped 4; count of bases not matched to a gene: 3. The germline CDR1 and CDR2 sequences are MNHEY and SMNVEV (reference sequence). The CDR3 covers 13 residues. CDR3 sequence reads: CASSAGGVYGYTF. DNA of the CDR3: TGTGCCAGCAGTGCAGGGGGCGTCTATGGCTACACCTTC.

The chain's CDR3 is CSVATNTDTQYF. The CDR3 DNA reads TGCAGCGTTGCAACTAACACAGATACGCAGTATTTT. The V call is TRBV29-1, the J call TRBJ2-3; unclear D gene. The CDR3 spans 12 residues. Between the trimmed V and J ends, which lost 4 bases and 2 bases, there was a span of 7 bases. Germline assignment: CDR1 SQVTM and CDR2 ANQGSEA.

The chain links TRBV28 to TRBJ1-2; TRBD1 matches at 8 bases. The germline gives CDR1 MDHEN, CDR2 SYDVKM. The CDR3 contains 14 residues. Trimming took 5 bases from V and 4 from J; bases not matched to a gene: 6. The CDR3 region has the DNA TGTGCCAGCAGTGATCAACAGGGGGGCTATGGCTACACCTTC. Its translation is CASSDQQGGYGYTF.

The chain has TRBV11-3 and TRBJ1-1; possible D gene TRBD1, 5 bases. Per germline, CDR1 SGHNT and CDR2 YENEEA. Trimming left V 5 bases short and J 5 bases short, with 18 bases between. This CDR3 comprises 15 residues. CDR3 sequence: CASSPGRGGATEAFF. The CDR3 DNA follows: TGTGCCAGCAGCCCCGGCCGCGGGGGAGCGACTGAAGCTTTCTTT. Full variable domain (outside the CDR3, taken from reference TRBV11-3 and TRBJ1-1): EAGVVQSPRYKIIEKKQPVAFWCNPISGHNTLYWYLQNLGQGPELLIRYENEEAVDDSQLPKDRFSAERLKGVDSTLKIQPAELGDSAVYLCASSPGRGGATEAFFGQGTRLTVV.

The chain links TRBV7-6 to TRBJ2-7, with 8 bases lining up with TRBD2. V gave up 4 bases and J gave up 7 bases; unmatched junction bases: 15. Germline CDR1 is SGHVS and CDR2 is FNYEAQ. The CDR3 is 16 residues long. CDR3 loop: CASSSSQASGYGEQYF. CDR3 nucleotide sequence: TGTGCCAGCAGCTCCTCCCAGGCTAGCGGGTATGGGGAGCAGTACTTC. Full variable domain (outside the CDR3, taken from reference TRBV7-6 and TRBJ2-7): GAGVSQSPRYKVTKRGQDVALRCDPISGHVSLYWYRQALGQGPEFLTYFNYEAQQDKSGLPNDRFSAERPEGSISTLTIQRTEQRDSAMYRCASSSSQASGYGEQYFGPGTRLTVT.

The rearrangement uses TRBV21-1 and TRBJ2-3; the D call of TRBD2 is as the table states it, not checked on the DNA. TRBV21-1 is given as a pseudogene. The length of the CDR3 is 15 residues. This CDR3 reads CASSKVQREGDTQYF. CDR3 nucleotide sequence: TGTGCCAGCAGCAAAGTTCAGCGGGAGGGAGATACGCAGTATTTT.

CDR3 region: CASRPGQSSGNTIYF. CDR3 in DNA: TGTGCCAGCAGGCCGGGACAGAGCTCTGGAAACACCATATATTTT. The chain combines TRBV2 with TRBJ1-3, with 7 positions matching TRBD1. CDR1 is SNHLY and CDR2 is FYNNEI in the germline V gene. J lost 0 bases, V lost 6 bases, and 5 bases had no gene match. The CDR3 spans 15 residues.

The chain uses TRBV7-2 and TRBJ2-1; 7 bases fit TRBD2. The CDR3 spans 15 residues. Trimming at V came to 5 bases and at J to 0 bases, leaving 4 bases not matched to a gene. The germline CDR1 and CDR2 sequences are SGHTA and FQGNSA. The DNA of the CDR3 is TGTGCCAGCAGCACGAGCGGGGTCTCCTACAATGAGCAGTTCTTC. Its translation is CASSTSGVSYNEQFF.

The chain recombines TRBV5-4 with TRBJ1-2; no definite D call. The germline V gene has CDR1 SGHNT and CDR2 YYREEE (reference sequence). V lost 0 bases and J lost 5, with 8 bases in between. This CDR3 spans 13 amino acids. CDR3 nucleotide sequence: TGTGCCAGCAGCTTGGGGGAGGCGTATGGCTACACCTTC. It specifies CASSLGEAYGYTF.